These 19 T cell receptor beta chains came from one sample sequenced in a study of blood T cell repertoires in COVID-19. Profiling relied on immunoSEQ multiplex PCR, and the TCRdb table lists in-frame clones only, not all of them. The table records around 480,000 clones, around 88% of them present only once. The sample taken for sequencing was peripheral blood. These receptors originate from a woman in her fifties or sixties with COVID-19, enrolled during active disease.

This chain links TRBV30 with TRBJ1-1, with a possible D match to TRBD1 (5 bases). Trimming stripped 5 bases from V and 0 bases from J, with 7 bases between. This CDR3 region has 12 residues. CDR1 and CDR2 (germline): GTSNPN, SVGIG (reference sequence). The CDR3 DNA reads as TGTGCCTGGGGGACTCTGAACACTGAAGCTTTCTTT. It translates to CAWGTLNTEAFF.

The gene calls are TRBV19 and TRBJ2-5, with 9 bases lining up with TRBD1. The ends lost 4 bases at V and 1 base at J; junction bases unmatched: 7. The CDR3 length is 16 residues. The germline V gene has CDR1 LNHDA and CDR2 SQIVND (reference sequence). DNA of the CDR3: TGTGCCAGTAGTAAGGGACAGGGTCCATCCCAAGAGACCCAGTACTTC. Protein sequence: CASSKGQGPSQETQYF.

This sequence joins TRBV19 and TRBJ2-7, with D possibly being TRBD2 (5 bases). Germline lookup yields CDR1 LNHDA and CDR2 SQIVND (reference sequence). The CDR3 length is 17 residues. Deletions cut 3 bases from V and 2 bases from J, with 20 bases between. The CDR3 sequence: CASSIHPPSGRPYEQYF. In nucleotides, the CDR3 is TGTGCCAGTAGTATCCACCCCCCCAGCGGAAGACCCTACGAGCAGTACTTC.

The CDR3 DNA reads as TGTGCCATTTCGCCCTCACCAGGGAAGGGGGTTCGAGGCTACACCTTC. Amino acids: CAISPSPGKGVRGYTF. The genes are TRBV19 and TRBJ1-2; possible D gene TRBD1, 6 bases. V shed 10 bases and J shed 8 bases, with 29 bases lying between them. This CDR3 is built from 16 residues. Germline V gene data show CDR1 as LNHDA and CDR2 as SQIVND (reference sequence).

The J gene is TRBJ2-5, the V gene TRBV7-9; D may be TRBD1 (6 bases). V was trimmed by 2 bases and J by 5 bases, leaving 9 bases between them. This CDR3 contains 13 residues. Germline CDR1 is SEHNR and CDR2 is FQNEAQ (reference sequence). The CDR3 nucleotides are TGTGCCAGCAGCTTATGGGGGCATGAGACCCAGTACTTC. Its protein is CASSLWGHETQYF.

CDR3 nucleotides: TGTGCCAGTAGTATAGTTACGGGGGGCCGTAGCACAGATACGCAGTATTTT. It is translated as CASSIVTGGRSTDTQYF. The chain recombines TRBV19 with TRBJ2-3; TRBD2 might be the D (7 bases). Germline V lookup: CDR1 LNHDA, CDR2 SQIVND (reference sequence). This CDR3 spans 17 amino acids. V gave up 1 base and J gave up 0 bases, with 14 bases separating them.

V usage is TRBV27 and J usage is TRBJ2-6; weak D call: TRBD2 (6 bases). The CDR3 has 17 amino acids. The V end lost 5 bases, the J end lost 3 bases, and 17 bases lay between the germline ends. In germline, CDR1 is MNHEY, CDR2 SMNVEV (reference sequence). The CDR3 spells CASSTVKTEGGANVLTF. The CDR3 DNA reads TGTGCCAGCAGTACTGTGAAGACGGAGGGTGGGGCCAACGTCCTGACTTTC.

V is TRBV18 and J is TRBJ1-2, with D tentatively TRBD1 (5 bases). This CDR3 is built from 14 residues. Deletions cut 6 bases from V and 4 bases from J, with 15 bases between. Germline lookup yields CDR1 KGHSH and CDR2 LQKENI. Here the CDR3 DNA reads TGTGCCAGCTCCCCGGCGCAGGGTCGCTATGGCTACACCTTC. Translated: CASSPAQGRYGYTF.

For the CDR3, the DNA is TGTGCCACCAGTGATTCAACGCCAGGGGGCGCTGGCTACACCTTC. Protein sequence: CATSDSTPGGAGYTF. The chain combines TRBV24-1 with TRBJ1-2; TRBD1 matches at 8 bases. CDR1 and CDR2 (germline): KGHDR, SFDVKD. V dropped 2 bases and J dropped 7; count of bases not matched to a gene: 8. The CDR3 runs to 15 residues.

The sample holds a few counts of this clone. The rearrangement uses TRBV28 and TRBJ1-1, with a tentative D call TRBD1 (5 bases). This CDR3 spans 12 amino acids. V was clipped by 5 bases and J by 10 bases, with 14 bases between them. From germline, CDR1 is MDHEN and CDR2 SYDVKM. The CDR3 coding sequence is TGTGCCAGCAGTATAGGCACCCAGGGAGCTTTCTTT. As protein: CASSIGTQGAFF. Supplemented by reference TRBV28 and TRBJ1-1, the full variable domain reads DVKVTQSSRYLVKRTGEKVFLECVQDMDHENMFWYRQDPGLGLRLIYFSYDVKMKEKGDIPEGYSVSREKKERFSLILESASTNQTSMYLCASSIGTQGAFFGQGTRLTVV.

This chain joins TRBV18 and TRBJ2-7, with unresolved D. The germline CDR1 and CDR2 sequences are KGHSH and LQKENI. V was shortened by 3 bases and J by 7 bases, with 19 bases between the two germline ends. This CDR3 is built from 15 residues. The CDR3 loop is CASSPGHSGYLEQYF. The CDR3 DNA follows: TGTGCCAGCTCACCTGGTCACAGTGGATATTTGGAGCAGTACTTC.

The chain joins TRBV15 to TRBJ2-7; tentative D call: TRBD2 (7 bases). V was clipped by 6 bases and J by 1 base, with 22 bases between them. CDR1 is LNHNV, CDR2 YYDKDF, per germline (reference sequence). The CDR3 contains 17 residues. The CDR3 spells CATRTTRAGALSYEQYF. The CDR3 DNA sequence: TGTGCCACCAGAACGACTAGGGCGGGGGCCCTATCCTACGAGCAGTACTTC. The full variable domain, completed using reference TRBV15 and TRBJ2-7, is DAMVIQNPRYQVTQFGKPVTLSCSQTLNHNVMYWYQQKSSQAPKLLFHYYDKDFNNEADTPDNFQSRRPNTSFCFLDIRSPGLGDTAMYLCATRTTRAGALSYEQYFGPGTRLTVT.

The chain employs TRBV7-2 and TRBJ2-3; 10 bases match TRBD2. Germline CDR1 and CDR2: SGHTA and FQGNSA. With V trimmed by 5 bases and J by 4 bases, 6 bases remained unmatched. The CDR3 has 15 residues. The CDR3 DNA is TGTGCCAGCAGCGTACTAGCGGGGAATGCAGATACGCAGTATTTT. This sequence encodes CASSVLAGNADTQYF.

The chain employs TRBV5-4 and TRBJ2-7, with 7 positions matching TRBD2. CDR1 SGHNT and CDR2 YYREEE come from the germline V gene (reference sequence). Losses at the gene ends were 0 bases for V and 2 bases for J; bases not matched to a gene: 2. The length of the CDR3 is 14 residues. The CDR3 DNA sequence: TGTGCCAGCAGCTTGGCAGCGGGGCCCTACGAGCAGTACTTC. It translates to CASSLAAGPYEQYF.

This CDR3 reads CASRSLEWGAEAFF. The CDR3 region has the DNA TGTGCCAGCAGATCACTGGAATGGGGCGCTGAAGCTTTCTTT. The chain combines TRBV27 with TRBJ1-1; D might be TRBD1 (5 bases). CDR1 and CDR2 from the germline V gene are MNHEY and SMNVEV (reference sequence). This CDR3 is 14 amino acids long. The V end lost 6 bases, the J end lost 6 bases, and 17 bases lay between the germline ends.

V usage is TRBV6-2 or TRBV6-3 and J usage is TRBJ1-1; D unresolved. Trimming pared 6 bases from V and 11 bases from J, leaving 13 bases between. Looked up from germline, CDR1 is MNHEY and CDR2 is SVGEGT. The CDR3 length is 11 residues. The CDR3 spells CASSPNGAAFF. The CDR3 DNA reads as TGTGCCAGCAGCCCGAACGGTGCGGCTTTCTTT.

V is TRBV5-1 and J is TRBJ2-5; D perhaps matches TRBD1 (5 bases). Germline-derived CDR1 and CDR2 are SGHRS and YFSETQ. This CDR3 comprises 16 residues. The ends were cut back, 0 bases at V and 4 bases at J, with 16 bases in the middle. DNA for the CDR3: TGCGCCAGCAGCTTGGTGTCGGACGCCCAGGGAGAGACCCAGTACTTC. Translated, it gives CASSLVSDAQGETQYF. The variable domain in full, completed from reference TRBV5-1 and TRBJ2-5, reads KAGVTQTPRYLIKTRGQQVTLSCSPISGHRSVSWYQQTPGQGLQFLFEYFSETQRNKGNFPGRFSGRQFSNSRSEMNVSTLELGDSALYLCASSLVSDAQGETQYFGPGTRLLVL.

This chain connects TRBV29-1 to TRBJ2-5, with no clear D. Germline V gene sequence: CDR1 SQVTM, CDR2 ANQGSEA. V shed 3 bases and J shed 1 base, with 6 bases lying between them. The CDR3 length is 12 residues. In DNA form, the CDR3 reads TGCAGCGTTGACGGTGGCCAAGAGACCCAGTACTTC. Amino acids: CSVDGGQETQYF.

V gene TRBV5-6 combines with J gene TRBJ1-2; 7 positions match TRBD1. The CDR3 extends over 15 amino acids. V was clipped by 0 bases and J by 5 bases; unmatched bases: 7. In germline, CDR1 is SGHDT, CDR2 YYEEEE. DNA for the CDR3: TGTGCCAGCAGCTTGGTACAGGGGTCTTCTTATGGCTACACCTTC. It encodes CASSLVQGSSYGYTF.